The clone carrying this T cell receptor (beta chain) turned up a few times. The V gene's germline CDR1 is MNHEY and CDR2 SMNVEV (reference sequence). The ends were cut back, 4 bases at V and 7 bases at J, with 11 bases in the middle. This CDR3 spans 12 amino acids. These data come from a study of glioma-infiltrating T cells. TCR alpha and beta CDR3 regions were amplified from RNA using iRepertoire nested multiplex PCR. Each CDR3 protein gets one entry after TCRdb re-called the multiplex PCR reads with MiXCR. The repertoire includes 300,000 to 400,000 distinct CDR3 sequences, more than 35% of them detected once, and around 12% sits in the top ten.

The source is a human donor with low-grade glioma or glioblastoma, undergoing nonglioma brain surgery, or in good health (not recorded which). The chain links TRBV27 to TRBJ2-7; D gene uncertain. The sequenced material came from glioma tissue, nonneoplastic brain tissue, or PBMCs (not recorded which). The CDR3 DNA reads TGTGCCAGCAGTTGGACCGGTAATGAGCAGTACTTC. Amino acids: CASSWTGNEQYF.